A single sample is the source of the 4 T cell receptor beta chains below, sequenced in a study of control samples from healthy donors and cancer patients. Some clones are missing from TCRdb's copy, which holds only in-frame ones; the method was immunoSEQ multiplex PCR. The table lists just over 150,000 clones, over 90% of them singletons, with around 2.5% in the top ten. The sample consisted of blood. The receptors here all came from a man aged 50 to 59 in good health.

The V call is TRBV2, the J call TRBJ1-2; possible D gene TRBD1, 5 bases. Germline V gene lookup returns CDR1 SNHLY and CDR2 FYNNEI. The CDR3 runs to 13 residues. The V gene lost 2 bases and the J gene lost 4 bases, with 8 bases spanning the gap. The CDR3 DNA sequence: TGTGCCAGCAGTGAACAGGGAGGCTATGGCTACACCTTC. As protein: CASSEQGGYGYTF. Based on the CDR3 plus reference TRBV2 and TRBJ1-2, the full variable domain is EPEVTQTPSHQVTQMGQEVILRCVPISNHLYFYWYRQILGQKVEFLVSFYNNEISEKSEIFDDQFSVERPDGSNFTLKIRSTKLEDSAMYFCASSEQGGYGYTFGSGTRLTVV.

The chain is built from TRBV24-1 and TRBJ2-5; 9 bases line up with TRBD1. The CDR3 runs 15 residues. Germline CDR1 and CDR2: KGHDR and SFDVKD. V shed 3 bases and J 5 bases; nucleotides not matched to a gene: 6. The CDR3 loop is CATSDRDRAGETQYF. The CDR3 DNA is TGTGCCACCAGTGATCGGGACAGGGCAGGGGAGACCCAGTACTTC.

The chain is built from TRBV4-2 and TRBJ2-7; TRBD1 matches at 10 bases. J lost 2 bases, V lost 0 bases, and 1 base had no gene match. This CDR3 has 15 amino acids. Germline-derived CDR1 and CDR2 are LGHNA and YNFKEQ. The CDR3 bases are TGTGCCAGCAGCCAAGAAGGGACAGGGGCCTACGAGCAGTACTTC. This encodes CASSQEGTGAYEQYF.

The J gene is TRBJ2-1, the V gene TRBV18; maybe TRBD1 (5 bases). This CDR3 contains 16 residues. Between the trimmed V and J ends, which lost 0 bases and 9 bases, there was a span of 18 bases. Germline V gives CDR1 KGHSH, CDR2 LQKENI. The CDR3, as DNA: TGTGCCAGCTCACCACCTTCCTCGGGCGGAAGGGGTGAGCAGTTCTTC. It specifies CASSPPSSGGRGEQFF.